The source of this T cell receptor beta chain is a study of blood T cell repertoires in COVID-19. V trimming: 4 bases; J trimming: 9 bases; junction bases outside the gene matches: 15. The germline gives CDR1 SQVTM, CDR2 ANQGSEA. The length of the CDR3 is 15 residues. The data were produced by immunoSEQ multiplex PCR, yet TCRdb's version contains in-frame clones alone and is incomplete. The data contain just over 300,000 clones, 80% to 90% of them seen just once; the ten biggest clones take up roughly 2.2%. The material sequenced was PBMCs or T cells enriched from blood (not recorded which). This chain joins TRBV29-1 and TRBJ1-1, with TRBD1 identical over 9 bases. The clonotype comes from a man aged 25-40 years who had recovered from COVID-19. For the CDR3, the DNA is TGCAGCGTTGCAACCGGGACAGGGAGGTTGGACCAAGCTTTCTTT. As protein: CSVATGTGRLDQAFF.